This entry lists 14 T cell receptor beta chains sequenced from one sample in a study of T cell responses to AZD1222 COVID-19 vaccine. The table came from immunoSEQ multiplex PCR; TCRdb's copy has only in-frame clones and leaves some out. The table lists fewer than 120,000 clones, about 90% of them singletons, with around 3% in the top ten. The sequencing used peripheral blood, collected on day 0 of AZD1222 vaccination. Receptors originate from an adult in good health.

The rearrangement links TRBV9 to TRBJ1-6; D gene unclear. Germline V gives CDR1 SGDLS, CDR2 YYNGEE. This CDR3 spans 13 amino acids. Trimming removed 4 bases from V and 10 bases from J, with 12 bases in between. This CDR3 is CASSPGEGSPLHF. The CDR3 coding sequence is TGTGCCAGCAGCCCCGGGGAGGGCTCACCCCTCCACTTT. Full variable domain (missing parts from reference TRBV9 and TRBJ1-6): DSGVTQTPKHLITATGQRVTLRCSPRSGDLSVYWYQQSLDQGLQFLIQYYNGEERAKGNILERFSAQQFPDLHSELNLSSLELGDSALYFCASSPGEGSPLHFGNGTRLTVT.

This chain joins TRBV7-2 and TRBJ2-5; 9 bases match TRBD2. The CDR3 is 16 amino acids. Germline V gene lookup returns CDR1 SGHTA and CDR2 FQGNSA. The ends lost 4 bases at V and 5 bases at J; junction bases unmatched: 11. The CDR3 DNA reads as TGTGCCAGCAGCTCCAGCCTCGGGACTAGCAGGGAGACCCAGTACTTC. Translated, it gives CASSSSLGTSRETQYF. The full variable domain, its missing parts supplied by reference TRBV7-2 and TRBJ2-5, is GAGVSQSPSNKVTEKGKDVELRCDPISGHTALYWYRQSLGQGLEFLIYFQGNSAPDKSGLPSDRFSAERTGGSVSTLTIQRTQQEDSAVYLCASSSSLGTSRETQYFGPGTRLLVL.

This sequence joins TRBV3-1 (or the pseudogene TRBV3-2) and TRBJ2-7, with 7 nucleotides matching TRBD1. Trimming at V came to 4 bases and at J to 2 bases, leaving 11 bases not matched to a gene. The length of the CDR3 is 16 residues. Germline-derived CDR1 and CDR2 are LGHDT and YNNKEL (reference sequence). CDR3 residues: CASSRGSGTEAYEQYF. CDR3 bases: TGTGCCAGCAGCCGGGGCTCCGGGACAGAGGCCTACGAGCAGTACTTC.

The table lists this clone with a few counts. The chain joins TRBV28 to TRBJ1-2; maybe TRBD1 (5 bases). V lost 3 bases, J lost 7 bases, and 12 bases lay in between. CDR1 is MDHEN, CDR2 SYDVKM, per germline. CDR3 length equals 13 residues. In nucleotides, the CDR3 is TGTGCCAGCAGTTTCCTCGACAGAAGTGGCTACACCTTC. This translates into CASSFLDRSGYTF.

The gene calls are TRBV29-1 and TRBJ2-2, with TRBD2 as a possible D gene (6 bases). The CDR3 covers 14 residues. Germline assignment: CDR1 SQVTM and CDR2 ANQGSEA. V lost 1 base and J 4 bases, leaving 10 bases between the germline ends. Written as DNA, the CDR3 is TGCAGCGTTGAAGGGTCGACTAGCACCGGGGAGCTGTTTTTT. Its translation: CSVEGSTSTGELFF.

The chain carries TRBV9 and TRBJ1-5; D is ambiguous. V was cut by 0 bases and J by 6 bases, with 10 bases left in between. Germline assignment: CDR1 SGDLS and CDR2 YYNGEE. This CDR3 region has 14 residues. CDR3 DNA: TGTGCCAGCAGCGTAGGCCGAGGGTTTCAGCCCCAGCATTTT. This sequence encodes CASSVGRGFQPQHF.

This chain links TRBV7-2 with TRBJ2-7; unclear D gene. From germline, CDR1 is SGHTA and CDR2 FQGNSA. V shed 1 base and J shed 1 base, with 11 bases lying between them. This CDR3 has 15 residues. CDR3 DNA: TGTGCCAGCAGCTTAGGGGCTGACATATCCTACGAGCAGTACTTC. Translating gives CASSLGADISYEQYF.

This chain links TRBV9 with TRBJ1-1, with D perhaps TRBD1 (5 bases). Trimming pared 0 bases from V and 2 bases from J, leaving 11 bases between. The CDR3 is made up of 15 amino acids. Per the germline V gene, CDR1 is SGDLS and CDR2 is YYNGEE. The CDR3 loop is CASSVGGGSNTEAFF. DNA of the CDR3: TGTGCCAGCAGCGTAGGGGGCGGGAGCAACACTGAAGCTTTCTTT.

The V and J genes are TRBV6-5 and TRBJ2-3, with D unresolved. Germline lookup yields CDR1 MNHEY and CDR2 SVGAGI. CDR3 length: 14 residues. Trimming cost V 0 bases and J 4 bases, with 8 bases left between them. CDR3 in DNA: TGTGCCAGCAGTTACTCCCGCGAAGCAGATACGCAGTATTTT. It codes for CASSYSREADTQYF.

This clone was counted a few times. This chain uses TRBV15 with TRBJ2-3, with D maybe TRBD1 (6 bases). Germline loops: CDR1 LNHNV, CDR2 YYDKDF (reference sequence). Trimming pared 5 bases from V and 0 bases from J, leaving 12 bases between. The CDR3 is 15 amino acids. DNA of the CDR3: TGTGCCACCAGCGGCAGGGGTTCTAGCACAGATACGCAGTATTTT. Its translation is CATSGRGSSTDTQYF.

The rearrangement joins TRBV7-2 to TRBJ1-1; D remains unclear. Germline CDR1 SGHTA, CDR2 FQGNSA. The CDR3 extends over 14 amino acids. The V end lost 2 bases, the J end lost 8 bases, and 15 bases lay between the germline ends. The DNA for the CDR3 is TGTGCCAGCAGCTTAAACAGCCTGCCACAAGAAGCTTTCTTT. It encodes CASSLNSLPQEAFF.

The CDR3 here is CASSLSGTRHYNEQFF. For the CDR3, the DNA is TGTGCCAGCAGCCTATCCGGGACGAGACACTACAATGAGCAGTTCTTC. This sequence joins TRBV5-6 and TRBJ2-1; D possibly uses TRBD1 or TRBD2 (5 bases each). Between the trimmed V and J ends, which lost 4 bases and 3 bases, there was a span of 17 bases. Germline-derived CDR1 and CDR2 are SGHDT and YYEEEE. The CDR3 is 16 residues long.

The chain carries TRBV6-2 or TRBV6-3 and TRBJ2-1, with 8 bases identical to TRBD2. Germline values: CDR1 MNHEY, CDR2 SVGEGT. Trimming removed 0 bases from V and 3 bases from J; junction bases left unmatched: 4. The CDR3 loop spans 16 amino acids. The CDR3 protein is CASSYSGTSFYNEQFF. The CDR3 DNA reads TGTGCCAGCAGTTACTCCGGGACTAGTTTCTACAATGAGCAGTTCTTC.

The rearrangement uses TRBV27 and TRBJ2-2, with D hard to call. V shed 5 bases and J shed 4 bases, with 11 bases lying between them. Germline CDR1 is MNHEY and CDR2 is SMNVEV (reference sequence). The length of the CDR3 is 14 residues. The CDR3 region is CASSRSASTGELFF. CDR3 DNA: TGTGCCAGCAGTCGCTCTGCGAGCACCGGGGAGCTGTTTTTT.